This T cell receptor (beta chain) was sequenced in a study of beta chain features in type 1 diabetes. The study's findings and limits: PCR might favor shorter templates, but any such skew would affect patients and controls equally. Comparison showed that naive, central memory and Treg TCRB repertoires appeared more similar among patients than among healthy donors.

Expressed TCRB transcripts got sequenced, as all isolated RNA was reverse transcribed. Clones were sequenced by immunoSEQ multiplex PCR, and TCRdb holds only the in-frame ones, with some missing. The table has about 330,000 clones, approximately 10% seen once; the top ten hold 0.015%. Germline CDR1 is DFQATT and CDR2 is SNEGSKA (reference sequence). This CDR3 is 9 amino acids long. The sample holds a few counts of this clone. Its antigen remains unidentified. Cell sorting via CD45RO/CCR7/CD25/CD127/CD95/CD27 was performed to obtain CD4+ naive, central memory, regulatory and stem cell-like memory cells.

The sample consisted of naive CD4+ T cells from blood. The clonotype comes from a woman aged 25 to 39 in good health. This rearrangement joins TRBV20-1 to TRBJ1-5; no firm D call. CDR3 amino acids: CSLGRPQHF. The CDR3 bases are TGCAGCCTAGGTCGCCCCCAGCATTTT.